This record covers a single T cell receptor (beta chain). Its cognate antigen is unknown. The CDR3 loop spans 16 amino acids. The data originate from a study of OX40 agonist ivuxolimab in advanced cancers. Study as a whole: Ivuxolimab doses were 0.01, 0.1, 0.3, 1.5, 3 or 10 mg/kg every 2 weeks. The study's findings and limits: The study found among the lowest clonal expansion in partial responders at 0.1-3.0 mg/kg. Blood T cells, both CD4+ and CD8+, expanded clonally by week 6 at 0.1 to 3.0 mg/kg.

Sequencing was performed with immunoSEQ multiplex PCR; in TCRdb, only in-frame clones are kept and a portion is missing. The profile shows about 7,300 clones, approximately 79% of them singletons. This clonotype originated in an adult with an advanced solid tumor such as melanoma, head and neck, liver or kidney cancer. The sample here was CD4+ or CD8+ T cells sorted from blood, taken in a trial of the OX40 agonist ivuxolimab. This rearrangement joins TRBV21-1 to TRBJ2-4; the table assigns TRBD1, which was not confirmed against the DNA. TRBV21-1 is classified as a pseudogene. The CDR3 region is CASSTQGAKSKNIQYF. CDR3 sequence (DNA): TGTGCCAGCAGCACGCAGGGGGCAAAGTCCAAAAACATTCAGTACTTC.